Presented here are 5 T cell receptor beta chains from one specimen sequenced in a study of blood T cell repertoires in COVID-19. TCRdb's table, derived via immunoSEQ multiplex PCR, lists solely in-frame clones and lacks some. The sample carries about 210,000 clones, around 84% recorded once. Sequencing was carried out using peripheral blood. The receptor source for this set is a human donor in a cohort sampled during active COVID-19.

The sample holds one count of this clone. The rearrangement links TRBV6-6 to TRBJ1-1; 7 nucleotides line up with TRBD1. Trimming cost V 4 bases and J 4 bases; bases outside gene matches: 6. CDR3 size: 14 residues. Germline V CDR1 and CDR2: MNHNY, SVGAGI (reference sequence). For the CDR3, the DNA is TGTGCCAGCAGTTTAGGCCCAGGGGGCACTGAAGCTTTCTTT. Translating gives CASSLGPGGTEAFF.

The J gene is TRBJ2-7, the V gene TRBV10-1; weak D call: TRBD2 (5 bases). The CDR3 spans 16 residues. CDR1 and CDR2 (germline): WNHNN, SYGVQD (reference sequence). Trimming stripped 3 bases from V and 3 bases from J, with 18 bases between. The CDR3 region has the DNA TGCGCCAGCAGTGAAGAGGACCTAGCTTTAATCTACGAGCAGTACTTC. Its protein product is CASSEEDLALIYEQYF.

The rearrangement links TRBV2 to TRBJ1-1, with no clear D. Deletions cut 7 bases from V and 4 bases from J, with 13 bases between. Germline V gene sequence: CDR1 SNHLY, CDR2 FYNNEI. This CDR3 is built from 13 residues. The CDR3 region has the DNA TGTGCCAGCAAAGGACTGGGCGGCACTGAAGCTTTCTTT. Translated: CASKGLGGTEAFF.

In this sample, this clone turned up a few times. The gene calls are TRBV4-1 and TRBJ2-7; D unclear. This CDR3 has 17 amino acids. Trimming shortened V by 0 bases and J by 1 base, and 16 bases separated the two germline ends. CDR1 and CDR2 from the germline V gene are MGHRA and YSYEKL. DNA for the CDR3: TGCGCCAGCAGCCAAGATGTCGCCCTAGATAGTTCCTACGAGCAGTACTTC. Translated: CASSQDVALDSSYEQYF.

This rearrangement joins TRBV3-1 (or the pseudogene TRBV3-2) to TRBJ2-1, with 9 positions matching TRBD2. The CDR3 sequence is 16 residues long. V shed 5 bases and J 1 base; nucleotides not matched to a gene: 6. Germline CDR1 reads LGHDT; CDR2 reads YNNKEL (reference sequence). CDR3 sequence (DNA): TGTGCCAGCAGCTTCCGAGCGGGGGGTTCCTACAATGAGCAGTTCTTC. Translation: CASSFRAGGSYNEQFF.